The subject of this entry is one T cell receptor (beta chain). This specimen belongs to a study of cytomegalovirus exposure and HLA in healthy donors. The CDR3 has 15 residues. Trimming removed 3 bases from V and 6 bases from J; junction bases left unmatched: 10. The germline CDR1 and CDR2 sequences are SEHNR and FQNEAQ (reference sequence). Healthy bone marrow donors formed the donor group. 60 Vbeta and 13 Jbeta primers were used in PCR. Using immunoSEQ multiplex PCR, the repertoire was profiled, and TCRdb retains in-frame clones only, with some absent. The sample contains some 150,000 clones, roughly four fifths of which appear only once.

This clonotype was obtained from a man aged 30 to 39 in good health and CMV-seropositive. V gene TRBV7-9 combines with J gene TRBJ2-7; the match to TRBD2 covers 8 bases. The sample was PBMCs. The CDR3 coding sequence is TGTGCCAGCAGCTTTGGGCTAGCGGGTCTTGGCGAGCAGTACTTC. The encoded protein is CASSFGLAGLGEQYF.